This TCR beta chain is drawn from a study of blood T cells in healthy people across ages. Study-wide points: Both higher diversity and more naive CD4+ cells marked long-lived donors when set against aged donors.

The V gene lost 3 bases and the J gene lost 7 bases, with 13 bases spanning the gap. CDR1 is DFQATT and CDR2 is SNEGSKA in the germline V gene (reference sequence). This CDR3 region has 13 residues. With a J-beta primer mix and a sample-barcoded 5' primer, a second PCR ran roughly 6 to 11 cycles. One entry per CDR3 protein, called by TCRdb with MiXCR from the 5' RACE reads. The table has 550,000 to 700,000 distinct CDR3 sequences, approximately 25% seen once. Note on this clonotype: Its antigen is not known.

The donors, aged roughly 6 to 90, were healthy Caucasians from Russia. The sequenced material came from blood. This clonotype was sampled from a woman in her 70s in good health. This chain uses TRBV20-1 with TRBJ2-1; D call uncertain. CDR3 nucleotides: TGCAGTGCTAGCCCTCCTAGACCTAATGAGCAGTTCTTC. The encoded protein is CSASPPRPNEQFF.